The rows below give T cell receptor beta chains drawn from one sample of a study of shared clonotypes between healthy human individuals. The repertoire was sequenced with immunoSEQ multiplex PCR; TCRdb's copy has only in-frame clones and lacks some. The sample lists about 490,000 clones; 70% to 85% were seen once. The specimen was PBMCs. All receptors come from a middle-aged woman in good health. Some clones in this sample may be carry-over from other donors' samples. Both conserved end residues are part of each CDR3. A D gene is named only where the DNA matches it firmly. Only part of the rows carry a size: once, few, many, or a class if the clone is expanded.

D | J | V | size | CDR3 | DNA
TRBD2 | TRBJ2-7 | TRBV2 | NA | CASAPRGGRVPYEQYF | TGTGCCAGCGCGCCCCGGGGCGGGAGGGTCCCCTACGAGCAGTACTTC
NA | TRBJ1-6 | TRBV7-9 | NA | CASSPSINSPLHF | TGTGCCAGCAGCCCCTCTATAAATTCACCCCTCCACTTT
NA | TRBJ2-7 | TRBV2 | once | CASRGESGASIRQYF | TGTGCCAGCAGGGGGGAATCGGGGGCCTCTATTCGGCAGTACTTC
NA | TRBJ2-2 | TRBV5-1 | few | CASSFPNTGELFF | TGCGCCAGCAGCTTCCCCAACACCGGGGAGCTGTTTTTT
NA | TRBJ2-7 | TRBV4-3 | once | CASSQEGGTSEQYF | TGCGCCAGCAGCCAAGAGGGCGGCACGAGCGAGCAGTACTTC
TRBD1 | TRBJ2-1 | TRBV7-2 | once | CASSPRQGRNNEQFF | TGTGCCAGCAGCCCGCGACAGGGGAGGAACAATGAGCAGTTCTTC
TRBD1 | TRBJ1-2 | TRBV2 | few | CASGTALNYGYTF | TGTGCCAGCGGGACAGCCCTGAACTATGGCTACACCTTC
NA | TRBJ2-5 | TRBV7-8 | few | CASSQLIGETQYF | TGTGCCAGCAGCCAACTGATAGGAGAGACCCAGTACTTC
TRBD2 | TRBJ2-5 | TRBV18 | NA | CASSLASGGQEPQYF | TGTGCCAGCTCACTCGCTAGCGGGGGCCAAGAGCCCCAGTACTTC
NA | TRBJ2-7 | TRBV11-3 | NA | CASSLGSYEQYF | TGTGCCAGCAGCTTAGGCTCCTACGAGCAGTACTTC
NA | TRBJ1-1 | TRBV27 | NA | CASSPWGGPPGTEAFF | TGTGCCAGCAGCCCCTGGGGGGGGCCGCCGGGTACTGAAGCTTTCTTT
NA | TRBJ2-3 | TRBV4-1 | NA | CASSSSGTDTQYF | TGCGCCAGCAGCTCCAGCGGCACAGATACGCAGTATTTT
TRBD2 | TRBJ2-1 | TRBV11-2 | NA | CASSLAGLAGDEQFF | TGTGCCAGCAGCTTAGCGGGACTAGCGGGAGATGAGCAGTTCTTC
TRBD1 | TRBJ1-2 | TRBV4-1 | once | CASTRLMPGQRYGYTF | TGCGCCAGCACCCGGTTGATGCCGGGACAGCGTTATGGCTACACCTTC
TRBD2 | TRBJ2-6 | TRBV18 | NA | CASSRGLAGSGANVLTF | TGTGCCAGCTCTCGGGGACTAGCGGGCTCTGGGGCCAACGTCCTGACTTTC
TRBD1 | TRBJ2-7 | TRBV5-1 | NA | CASSLASGQGFSYEQYF | TGCGCCAGCAGCTTGGCTTCCGGACAGGGCTTCTCCTACGAGCAGTACTTC
TRBD1 | TRBJ1-5 | TRBV5-4 | once | CANSPGQNQPQHF | TGTGCCAACAGCCCGGGACAGAATCAGCCCCAGCATTTT
NA | TRBJ2-7 | TRBV7-8 | NA | CASSPGLSYEQYF | TGTGCCAGCAGCCCAGGATTGTCCTACGAGCAGTACTTC
NA | TRBJ1-5 | TRBV28 | NA | CASSFSDWNQPQHF | TGTGCCAGCAGTTTTTCGGACTGGAATCAGCCCCAGCATTTT
TRBD2 | TRBJ2-2 | TRBV7-2 | NA | CASSLASAYLAGTNTGELFF | TGTGCCAGCAGCTTAGCGTCGGCCTATCTAGCGGGAACCAACACCGGGGAGCTGTTTTTT
TRBD1 | TRBJ1-5 | TRBV6-6 | NA | CASSYPSTGVQPQHF | TGTGCCAGCAGTTACCCTTCCACAGGGGTGCAGCCCCAGCATTTT
TRBD1 | TRBJ1-1 | TRBV18 | few | CASSPADRGNTEAFF | TGTGCCAGCTCACCCGCTGACAGGGGGAACACTGAAGCTTTCTTT
TRBD2 | TRBJ2-4 | TRBV7-3 | NA | CASSSPGLAGAKNIQYF | TGTGCCAGCAGCTCGCCGGGACTAGCGGGAGCCAAAAACATTCAGTACTTC
TRBD2 | TRBJ2-5 | TRBV30 | NA | CAWSPSAGGPKTQYF | TGTGCCTGGAGTCCTTCAGCGGGAGGGCCAAAGACCCAGTACTTC
NA | TRBJ2-7 | TRBV29-1 | few | CSVEDQKGMEQYF | TGCAGCGTTGAAGATCAGAAGGGTATGGAGCAGTACTTC
NA | TRBJ2-7 | TRBV6-1 | NA | CASRETGGGSYEQYF | TGTGCCAGCAGGGAGACAGGAGGAGGCTCCTACGAGCAGTACTTC
NA | TRBJ2-1 | TRBV18 | NA | CASSPRGVGRNEQFF | TGTGCCAGCTCACCAAGGGGAGTGGGGAGGAATGAGCAGTTCTTC
NA | TRBJ2-5 | TRBV29-1 | NA | CSVVGGQGIETQYF | TGCAGCGTTGTTGGGGGGCAGGGGATAGAGACCCAGTACTTC
NA | TRBJ2-7 | TRBV4-2 | NA | CASSQTGLPWEQYF | TGTGCCAGCAGCCAAACCGGGCTCCCTTGGGAGCAGTACTTC
TRBD1 | TRBJ2-5 | TRBV18 | NA | CASSRDRQETQYF | TGTGCCAGCTCACGGGACAGACAAGAGACCCAGTACTTC
NA | TRBJ2-1 | TRBV10-2 | once | CASNPPLGDEQFF | TGCGCCAGCAATCCCCCTTTGGGGGATGAGCAGTTCTTC
NA | TRBJ1-2 | TRBV7-9 | NA | CASSPLGDDGYTF | TGTGCCAGCAGCCCCCTCGGTGACGATGGCTACACCTTC
TRBD2 | TRBJ2-1 | TRBV10-3 | NA | CAAALAGGSDEQFF | TGTGCCGCCGCCCTAGCGGGAGGGAGCGATGAGCAGTTCTTC
NA | TRBJ2-5 | TRBV27 | few | CASSLNSGLASQETQYF | TGTGCCAGCAGTTTAAACTCCGGCCTAGCGAGCCAAGAGACCCAGTACTTC
NA | TRBJ1-1 | TRBV7-3 | NA | CASSLTAGTEAFF | TGTGCCAGCAGCTTAACTGCCGGGACAGAAGCTTTCTTT
TRBD1 | TRBJ2-1 | TRBV9 | NA | CASSVDRGLYNEQFF | TGTGCCAGCAGCGTTGACAGGGGGCTCTACAATGAGCAGTTCTTC
TRBD2 | TRBJ2-7 | TRBV18 | NA | CASSRSGLGNYEQYF | TGTGCCAGCTCACGCTCGGGACTAGGGAACTACGAGCAGTACTTC
NA | TRBJ1-2 | TRBV28 | NA | CASSSPVYGYTF | TGTGCCAGCAGTTCTCCGGTCTATGGCTACACCTTC
NA | TRBJ1-4 | TRBV4-1 | NA | CASSLFHGPSTNEKLFF | TGCGCCAGCAGCCTCTTTCACGGGCCATCAACTAATGAAAAACTGTTTTTT
NA | TRBJ1-1 | TRBV9 | NA | CASSAGTPDEAFF | TGTGCCAGCAGCGCTGGGACTCCAGATGAAGCTTTCTTT
NA | TRBJ2-2 | TRBV30 | NA | CAWSSGPNTGELFF | TGTGCCTGGAGTAGCGGGCCCAACACCGGGGAGCTGTTTTTT
TRBD1 | TRBJ1-5 | TRBV7-7 | NA | CASSLDLMQGGQPQHF | TGTGCCAGCAGCTTAGACTTGATGCAGGGGGGTCAGCCCCAGCATTTT
NA | TRBJ2-1 | TRBV19 | NA | CASSLASSYNEQFF | TGTGCCAGTAGTCTAGCGAGCTCCTACAATGAGCAGTTCTTC
NA | TRBJ1-2 | TRBV27 | NA | CASSSGPNYGYTF | TGTGCCAGCAGTTCCGGTCCCAACTATGGCTACACCTTC
NA | TRBJ2-2 | TRBV9 | NA | CASSDPKGGNTGELFF | TGTGCCAGCAGCGACCCAAAAGGGGGAAACACCGGGGAGCTGTTTTTT